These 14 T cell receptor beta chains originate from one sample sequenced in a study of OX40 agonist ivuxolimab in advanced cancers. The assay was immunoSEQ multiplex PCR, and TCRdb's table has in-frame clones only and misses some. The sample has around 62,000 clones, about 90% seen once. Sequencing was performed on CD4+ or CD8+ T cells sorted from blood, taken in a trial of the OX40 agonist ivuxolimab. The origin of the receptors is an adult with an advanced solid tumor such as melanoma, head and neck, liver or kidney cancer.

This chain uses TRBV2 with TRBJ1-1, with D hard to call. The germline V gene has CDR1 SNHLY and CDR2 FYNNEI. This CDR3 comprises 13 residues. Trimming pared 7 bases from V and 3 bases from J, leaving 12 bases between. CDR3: CASTKSGDTEAFF. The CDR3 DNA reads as TGTGCCAGCACAAAATCCGGCGACACTGAAGCTTTCTTT.

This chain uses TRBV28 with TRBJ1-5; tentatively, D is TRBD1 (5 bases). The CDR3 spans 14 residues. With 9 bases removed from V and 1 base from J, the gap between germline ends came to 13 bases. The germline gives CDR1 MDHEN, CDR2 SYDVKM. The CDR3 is CASSRDPSNQPQHF. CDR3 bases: TGTGCCAGTTCCAGGGATCCAAGCAATCAGCCCCAGCATTTT.

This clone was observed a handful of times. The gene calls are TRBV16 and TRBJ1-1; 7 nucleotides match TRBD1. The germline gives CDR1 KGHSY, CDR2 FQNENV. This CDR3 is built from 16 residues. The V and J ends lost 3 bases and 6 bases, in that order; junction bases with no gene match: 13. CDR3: CASSQFSDRKSSEAFF. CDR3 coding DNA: TGTGCCAGCAGCCAGTTCTCGGACAGGAAGTCATCTGAAGCTTTCTTT.

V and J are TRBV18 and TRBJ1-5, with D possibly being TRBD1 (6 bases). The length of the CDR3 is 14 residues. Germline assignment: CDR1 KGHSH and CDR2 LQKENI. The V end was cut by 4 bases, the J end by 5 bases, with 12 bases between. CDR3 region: CASSLTGSYQPQHF. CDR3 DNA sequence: TGTGCCAGCTCACTAACAGGGTCATATCAGCCCCAGCATTTT.

In nucleotides, the CDR3 is TGTGCCAGCAGTGAAAATGTCGGGGCTCTTCAACTAGCCAAAAACATTCAGTACTTC. It codes for CASSENVGALQLAKNIQYF. The rearrangement links TRBV2 to TRBJ2-4; D assignment may be TRBD1 or TRBD2 (5 bases each). Germline-derived CDR1 and CDR2 are SNHLY and FYNNEI. The CDR3 runs to 19 residues. V was trimmed by 2 bases and J by 0 bases, leaving 20 bases between them.

CDR3 amino acids: CASSPGLVMSNEQFF. Here the CDR3 DNA reads TGTGCCAGTAGTCCTGGACTAGTGATGAGCAATGAGCAGTTCTTC. The rearrangement uses TRBV19 and TRBJ2-1, with 7 bases fitting TRBD2. CDR1 is LNHDA, CDR2 SQIVND, per germline (reference sequence). The CDR3 spans 15 residues. Losses at the gene ends were 5 bases for V and 6 bases for J; bases not matched to a gene: 10. Complete variable domain (other parts from reference TRBV19 and TRBJ2-1): DGGITQSPKYLFRKEGQNVTLSCEQNLNHDAMYWYRQDPGQGLRLIYYSQIVNDFQKGDIAEGYSVSREKKESFPLTVTSAQKNPTAFYLCASSPGLVMSNEQFFGPGTRLTVL.

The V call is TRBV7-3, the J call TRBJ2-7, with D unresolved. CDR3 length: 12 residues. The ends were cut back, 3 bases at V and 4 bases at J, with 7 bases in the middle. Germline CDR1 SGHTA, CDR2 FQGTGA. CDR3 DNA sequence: TGTGCCAGCAGCTTCCCAACGTACGAGCAGTACTTC. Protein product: CASSFPTYEQYF.

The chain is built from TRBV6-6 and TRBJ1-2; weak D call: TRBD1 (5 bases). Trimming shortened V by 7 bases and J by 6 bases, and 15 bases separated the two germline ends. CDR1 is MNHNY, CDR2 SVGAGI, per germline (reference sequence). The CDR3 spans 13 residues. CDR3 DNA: TGTGCCAGCACCGACGGGCAGGGCGATGGCTACACCTTC. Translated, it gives CASTDGQGDGYTF.

The CDR3, as DNA: TGTGCCAGCAGTCCCGACCGCAGGGGAACGTACGAGCAGTACTTC. Encoded protein: CASSPDRRGTYEQYF. V and J are TRBV28 and TRBJ2-7; the D gene is possibly TRBD1 (6 bases). V lost 5 bases and J 4 bases, leaving 18 bases between the germline ends. The CDR3 totals 15 residues. CDR1 is MDHEN, CDR2 SYDVKM, per germline.

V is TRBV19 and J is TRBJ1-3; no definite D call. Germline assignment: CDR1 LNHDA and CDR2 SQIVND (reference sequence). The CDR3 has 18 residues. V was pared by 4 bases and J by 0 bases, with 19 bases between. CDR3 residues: CASSTLGGRAGSGNTIYF. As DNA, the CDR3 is TGTGCCAGTAGTACACTGGGAGGACGGGCAGGCTCTGGAAACACCATATATTTT.

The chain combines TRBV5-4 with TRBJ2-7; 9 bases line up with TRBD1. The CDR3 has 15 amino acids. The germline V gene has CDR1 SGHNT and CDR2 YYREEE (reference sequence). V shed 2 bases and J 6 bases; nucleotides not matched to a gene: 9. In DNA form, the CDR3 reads TGTGCCAGCAGCTTAGGGGGACAGGGCCTCCGCGAGCAGTACTTC. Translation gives CASSLGGQGLREQYF. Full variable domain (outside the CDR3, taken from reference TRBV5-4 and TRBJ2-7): ETGVTQSPTHLIKTRGQQVTLRCSSQSGHNTVSWYQQALGQGPQFIFQYYREEENGRGNFPPRFSGLQFPNYSSELNVNALELDDSALYLCASSLGGQGLREQYFGPGTRLTVT.

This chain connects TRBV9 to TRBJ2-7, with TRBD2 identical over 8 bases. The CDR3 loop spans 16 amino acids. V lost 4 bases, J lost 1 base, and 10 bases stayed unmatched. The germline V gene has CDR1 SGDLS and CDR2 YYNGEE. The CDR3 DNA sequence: TGTGCCAGCAGCAAAACTAGCGGAGGTCCATCCTACGAGCAGTACTTC. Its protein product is CASSKTSGGPSYEQYF.

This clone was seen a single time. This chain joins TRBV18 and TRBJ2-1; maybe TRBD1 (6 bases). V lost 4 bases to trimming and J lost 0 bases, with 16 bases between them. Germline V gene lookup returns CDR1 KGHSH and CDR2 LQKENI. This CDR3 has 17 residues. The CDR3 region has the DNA TGTGCCAGCTCACAAACTGGAACAGGGAGCTCCTACAATGAGCAGTTCTTC. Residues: CASSQTGTGSSYNEQFF. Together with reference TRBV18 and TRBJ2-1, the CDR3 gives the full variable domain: NAGVMQNPRHLVRRRGQEARLRCSPMKGHSHVYWYRQLPEEGLKFMVYLQKENIIDESGMPKERFSAEFPKEGPSILRIQQVVRGDSAAYFCASSQTGTGSSYNEQFFGPGTRLTVL.

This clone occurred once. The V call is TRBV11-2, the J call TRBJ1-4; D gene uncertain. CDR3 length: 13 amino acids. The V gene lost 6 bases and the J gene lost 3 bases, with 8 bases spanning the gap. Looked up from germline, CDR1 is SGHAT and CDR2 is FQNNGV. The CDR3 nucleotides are TGTGCCAGCAGTCGTACATCTAATGAAAAACTGTTTTTT. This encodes CASSRTSNEKLFF. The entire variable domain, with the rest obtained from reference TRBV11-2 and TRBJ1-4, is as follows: EAGVAQSPRYKIIEKRQSVAFWCNPISGHATLYWYQQILGQGPKLLIQFQNNGVVDDSQLPKDRFSAERLKGVDSTLKIQPAKLEDSAVYLCASSRTSNEKLFFGSGTQLSVL.